These 25 T cell receptor beta chains were all obtained from the same sample, sequenced in a study of response to subunit inactivated influenza vaccine. TCRdb analysed the RT-PCR reads with MiXCR anew, one entry per CDR3 protein. The sample has about 780,000 distinct CDR3 sequences, roughly 20% seen once. The sequences come from PBMCs from blood, collected about 5 days after vaccination. The source of these receptors is a man over 45 who received an inactivated influenza vaccine.

This clonotype was seen a handful of times. This chain connects TRBV6-1 to TRBJ1-2; no clear D. This CDR3 contains 13 residues. The V gene lost 4 bases and the J gene lost 6 bases, with 12 bases spanning the gap. Germline V lookup: CDR1 MNHNS, CDR2 SASEGT. CDR3 sequence reads: CASSARKGDGYTF. The CDR3 region has the DNA TGTGCCAGCAGTGCCCGGAAGGGCGATGGCTACACCTTC.

The sample holds a few counts of this clonotype. The chain joins TRBV5-1 to TRBJ1-4; D is perhaps TRBD1 (5 bases). The V gene's germline CDR1 is SGHRS and CDR2 YFSETQ. This CDR3 has 15 amino acids. V was pared by 4 bases and J by 4 bases, with 14 bases between. In nucleotides, the CDR3 is TGCGCCAGCAGCGGCACCGGGACTTATAATGAAAAACTGTTTTTT. It yields the protein CASSGTGTYNEKLFF.

The chain recombines TRBV4-2 with TRBJ2-1, with D perhaps being TRBD1 or TRBD2 (5 bases each). Looked up from germline, CDR1 is LGHNA and CDR2 is YNFKEQ. Trimming cost V 0 bases and J 8 bases, with 11 bases left between them. CDR3 size: 14 residues. CDR3 sequence (DNA): TGTGCCAGCAGCCAAGATCGCGTGGGGGATGAGCAGTTCTTC. Translation gives CASSQDRVGDEQFF.

This clonotype was seen only a few times. This rearrangement joins TRBV7-9 to TRBJ2-7; D might be TRBD1 (6 bases). With 7 bases removed from V and 0 bases from J, the gap between germline ends came to 13 bases. CDR3 length: 14 residues. CDR1 is SEHNR, CDR2 FQNEAQ, per germline (reference sequence). CDR3 region: CASNRDTGSYEQYF. In DNA, the CDR3 is TGTGCCAGCAACAGGGATACAGGCTCCTACGAGCAGTACTTC.

This clonotype was counted only a few times. The chain has TRBV7-9 and TRBJ2-5; D is undetermined. The V and J ends lost 5 bases and 10 bases respectively, with 20 bases between them. Germline V gene data show CDR1 as SEHNR and CDR2 as FQNEAQ (reference sequence). CDR3 length: 14 residues. The CDR3 DNA follows: TGTGCCAGCAGCCCGAGGTTGAGACAAGGCCTCCAGTACTTC. Its protein is CASSPRLRQGLQYF.

This clonotype was counted between two and nine times. CDR3 sequence reads: CASSQTIAGGPHEQYF. The CDR3 DNA reads TGTGCCAGCTCACAAACCATAGCGGGAGGGCCCCACGAGCAGTACTTC. The chain employs TRBV18 and TRBJ2-7, with TRBD2 matching 11 bases. This CDR3 has 16 amino acids. V shed 4 bases and J 5 bases; nucleotides not matched to a gene: 10. The germline V gene encodes CDR1 KGHSH and CDR2 LQKENI.

This chain links TRBV10-2 with TRBJ2-3; D gene ambiguous. Trimming took 6 bases from V and 3 from J, leaving 25 bases between them. Germline V gene lookup returns CDR1 WSHSY and CDR2 SAAADI. The CDR3 length is 18 residues. The CDR3 sequence is CASRAREISTTNTDTQYF. Here the CDR3 DNA reads TGCGCCAGCAGGGCCCGCGAGATTAGCACAACGAATACAGATACGCAGTATTTT.

This clonotype showed up many times. This rearrangement joins TRBV20-1 to TRBJ2-1, with TRBD2 matching 11 bases. After removal of 0 bases from V and 8 bases from J, the junction contained 9 bases not matched to a gene. Germline loops: CDR1 DFQATT, CDR2 SNEGSKA (reference sequence). CDR3 length: 16 amino acids. The CDR3 protein is CSARDWSSGRFDEQFF. For the CDR3, the DNA is TGCAGTGCTAGAGATTGGTCTAGCGGGAGGTTCGATGAGCAGTTCTTC.

This rearrangement joins TRBV28 to TRBJ2-3; D ambiguous. The V end lost 3 bases, the J end lost 5 bases, and 15 bases lay between the germline ends. There are 15 residues in the CDR3. CDR1 is MDHEN, CDR2 SYDVKM, per germline. DNA for the CDR3: TGTGCCAGCAGTTTCCCCCTTCCAGTGAGAGATACGCAGTATTTT. It yields the protein CASSFPLPVRDTQYF.

The chain has TRBV6-6 and TRBJ2-7; D gene uncertain. The CDR3 extends over 12 amino acids. CDR1 is MNHNY and CDR2 is SVGAGI in the germline V gene (reference sequence). Trimming took 0 bases from V and 2 from J, leaving 2 bases between them. The CDR3 DNA reads as TGTGCCAGCAGTTACTCGGCCTACGAGCAGTACTTC. It codes for CASSYSAYEQYF.

This clonotype was seen a handful of times. This rearrangement joins TRBV7-9 to TRBJ2-7, with unresolved D. The CDR3 runs to 14 residues. CDR1 is SEHNR, CDR2 FQNEAQ, per germline (reference sequence). V lost 3 bases and J 2 bases, leaving 11 bases between the germline ends. The CDR3 region has the DNA TGTGCCAGCAGCTTGTCCATAACGGCCTACGAGCAGTACTTC. As protein: CASSLSITAYEQYF.

This chain joins TRBV6-5 and TRBJ2-5; D remains unclear. V dropped 4 bases and J dropped 5 bases, with 11 bases sitting between them. This CDR3 comprises 13 residues. Looked up from germline, CDR1 is MNHEY and CDR2 is SVGAGI. Written as DNA, the CDR3 is TGTGCCAGCAGTTTCCATTTTCCGGAGACCCAGTACTTC. Its translation: CASSFHFPETQYF.

The chain employs TRBV28 and TRBJ2-7, with TRBD1 matching over 11 bases. This CDR3 region has 16 residues. Trimming took 6 bases from V and 3 from J; bases not matched to a gene: 10. CDR1 is MDHEN, CDR2 SYDVKM, per germline. CDR3 region: CASSHTRTGGLYEQYF. The CDR3 nucleotides read TGTGCCAGCAGCCACACCCGGACAGGGGGCCTCTACGAGCAGTACTTC.

This chain uses TRBV3-1 with TRBJ1-2; 7 bases are a match to TRBD1. Trimming at V came to 1 base and at J to 0 bases, leaving 2 bases not matched to a gene. This CDR3 has 15 amino acids. Germline V gene data show CDR1 as LGHDT and CDR2 as YNNKEL (reference sequence). The CDR3 is CASSQADRANYGYTF. Written as DNA, the CDR3 is TGTGCCAGCAGCCAAGCCGACAGGGCTAACTATGGCTACACCTTC.

CDR3 DNA sequence: TGTGCCAGCTGGCGGGACAGGGGGGATCGGGACATTCAGTACTTC. Amino acids: CASWRDRGDRDIQYF. V gene TRBV7-9 combines with J gene TRBJ2-4; 11 bases are a match to TRBD1. The CDR3 loop spans 15 amino acids. CDR1 is SEHNR, CDR2 FQNEAQ, per germline (reference sequence). Losses at the gene ends were 8 bases for V and 8 bases for J; bases not matched to a gene: 11.

This clonotype was seen a single time. The chain carries TRBV7-9 and TRBJ2-3; tentative D call: TRBD1 (6 bases). The germline V gene encodes CDR1 SEHNR and CDR2 FQNEAQ (reference sequence). V lost 7 bases to trimming and J lost 2 bases, with 10 bases between them. The CDR3 extends over 13 amino acids. CDR3 DNA: TGTGCCAGCAAGTGGGGGCACACAGATACGCAGTATTTT. It translates to CASKWGHTDTQYF.

This clonotype came up a few times. The chain is built from TRBV5-1 and TRBJ1-2; 7 nucleotides line up with TRBD1. The CDR3 runs to 16 residues. V gave up 4 bases and J gave up 6 bases; unmatched junction bases: 15. Germline CDR1 reads SGHRS; CDR2 reads YFSETQ. The CDR3 is CASSAGTAQPGDGYTF. The DNA for the CDR3 is TGCGCCAGCAGCGCAGGGACAGCCCAGCCGGGGGATGGCTACACCTTC.

This clonotype was seen only a few times. One junction end disagrees with the germline gene, perhaps due to a read error. V gene TRBV20-1 combines with J gene TRBJ2-7, with D unresolved. The CDR3 length is 12 residues. CDR1 and CDR2 from the germline V gene are DFQATT and SNEGSKA (reference sequence). The DNA of the CDR3 is TGCAGTGCTGGAGACGGTGGATACGAGCAGTACTTC. This codes for CSAGDGGYEQYF.

The chain carries TRBV12-3 or TRBV12-4 and TRBJ1-1; 7 nucleotides line up with TRBD1. This CDR3 is 14 amino acids long. Trimming took 6 bases from V and 4 from J; bases not matched to a gene: 8. CDR3 sequence reads: CASSRDSLGTEAFF. The CDR3, as DNA: TGTGCCAGCAGCCGGGACAGCCTTGGCACTGAAGCTTTCTTT.

V usage is TRBV7-8 and J usage is TRBJ2-3; 9 bases are a match to TRBD2. Germline CDR1 and CDR2: SGHVS and FQNEAQ. V trimming: 2 bases; J trimming: 2 bases; junction bases outside the gene matches: 5. The CDR3 is made up of 16 amino acids. Here the CDR3 reads CASSLWAGGNTDTQYF. CDR3 in DNA: TGTGCCAGCAGCTTATGGGCGGGGGGGAACACAGATACGCAGTATTTT.

This clonotype was picked up a small number of times. This chain uses TRBV7-2 with TRBJ2-7, with 9 bases identical to TRBD2. V lost 1 base and J lost 6; bases outside the gene matches: 7. The CDR3 consists of 15 residues. Germline CDR1 reads SGHTA; CDR2 reads FQGNSA. CDR3 DNA: TGTGCCAGCAGCTTAGGAGGAGCGGGAGGATCCGAGCAGTACTTC. Protein sequence: CASSLGGAGGSEQYF. Together with reference TRBV7-2 and TRBJ2-7, the CDR3 gives the full variable domain: GAGVSQSPSNKVTEKGKDVELRCDPISGHTALYWYRQSLGQGLEFLIYFQGNSAPDKSGLPSDRFSAERTGGSVSTLTIQRTQQEDSAVYLCASSLGGAGGSEQYFGPGTRLTVT.

This chain links TRBV20-1 with TRBJ1-6; TRBD1 matches 8 bases. The germline V gene encodes CDR1 DFQATT and CDR2 SNEGSKA (reference sequence). Trimming at V came to 3 bases and at J to 6 bases, leaving 4 bases not matched to a gene. This CDR3 contains 14 residues. CDR3 sequence reads: CSARPGQVNSPLHF. The CDR3 bases are TGCAGTGCTAGGCCGGGACAGGTTAATTCACCCCTCCACTTT.

This rearrangement joins TRBV2 to TRBJ2-1; D may be TRBD2 (5 bases). Trimming stripped 6 bases from V and 4 bases from J, with 13 bases between. The CDR3 spans 14 residues. The germline V gene has CDR1 SNHLY and CDR2 FYNNEI. The CDR3 loop reads CASRARGWYNEQFF. The CDR3 region has the DNA TGTGCCAGCAGGGCCCGGGGATGGTACAATGAGCAGTTCTTC.

This clonotype came up a few times. The chain links TRBV27 to TRBJ2-1; no clear D gene. The CDR3 contains 14 residues. Deletions cut 8 bases from V and 6 bases from J, with 17 bases between. In germline, CDR1 is MNHEY, CDR2 SMNVEV (reference sequence). CDR3 nucleotides: TGTGCCAGCCGAAAGAATCGGACCCGCAATGAGCAGTTCTTC. It specifies CASRKNRTRNEQFF.

The chain joins TRBV24-1 to TRBJ2-2; D is uncertain. Germline values: CDR1 KGHDR, CDR2 SFDVKD. Trimming took off 5 bases at V and 0 bases at J, with 15 bases between the two ends. This CDR3 has 17 residues. The CDR3 sequence: CATSAVDGNTNTGELFF. In DNA, the CDR3 is TGTGCCACCAGTGCCGTCGACGGAAATACGAACACCGGGGAGCTGTTTTTT.